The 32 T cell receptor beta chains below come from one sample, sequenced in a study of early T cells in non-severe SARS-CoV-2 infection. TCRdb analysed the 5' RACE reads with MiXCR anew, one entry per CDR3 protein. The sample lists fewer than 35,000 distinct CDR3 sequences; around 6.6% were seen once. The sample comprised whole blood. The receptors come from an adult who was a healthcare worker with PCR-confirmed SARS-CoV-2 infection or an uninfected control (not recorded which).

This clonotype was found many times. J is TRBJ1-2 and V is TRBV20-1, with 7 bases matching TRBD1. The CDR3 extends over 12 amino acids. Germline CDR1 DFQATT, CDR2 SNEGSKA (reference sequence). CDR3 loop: CSRTGSNYGYTF. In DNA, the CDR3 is TGCAGCCGGACAGGCTCCAACTATGGCTACACCTTC.

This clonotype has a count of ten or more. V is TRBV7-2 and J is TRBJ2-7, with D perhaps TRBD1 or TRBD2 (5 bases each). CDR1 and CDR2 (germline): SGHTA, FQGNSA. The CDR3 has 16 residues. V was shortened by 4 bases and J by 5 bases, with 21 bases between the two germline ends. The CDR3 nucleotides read TGTGCCAGCAGCTCAGTGTTGGGTCTTAAGGGACACGAGCAGTACTTC. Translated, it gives CASSSVLGLKGHEQYF.

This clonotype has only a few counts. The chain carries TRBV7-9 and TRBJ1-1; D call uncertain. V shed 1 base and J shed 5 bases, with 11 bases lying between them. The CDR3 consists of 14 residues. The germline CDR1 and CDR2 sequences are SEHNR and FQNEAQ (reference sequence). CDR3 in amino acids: CASSLVGGDTEAFF. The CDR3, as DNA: TGTGCCAGCAGCTTAGTTGGAGGTGATACTGAAGCTTTCTTT.

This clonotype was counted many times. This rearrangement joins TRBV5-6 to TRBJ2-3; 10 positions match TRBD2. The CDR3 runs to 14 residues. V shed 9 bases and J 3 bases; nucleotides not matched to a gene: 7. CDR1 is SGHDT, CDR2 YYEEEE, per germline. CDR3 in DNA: TGTGCCACCCAAGAGCGGGGGGGAACAGATACGCAGTATTTT. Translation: CATQERGGTDTQYF.

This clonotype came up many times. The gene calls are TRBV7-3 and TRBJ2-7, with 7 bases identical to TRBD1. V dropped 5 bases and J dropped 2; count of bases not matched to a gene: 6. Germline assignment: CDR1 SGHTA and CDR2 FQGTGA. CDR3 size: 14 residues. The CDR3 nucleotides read TGTGCCAGCAGCCCCCAGGGGGATACCTACGAGCAGTACTTC. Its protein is CASSPQGDTYEQYF.

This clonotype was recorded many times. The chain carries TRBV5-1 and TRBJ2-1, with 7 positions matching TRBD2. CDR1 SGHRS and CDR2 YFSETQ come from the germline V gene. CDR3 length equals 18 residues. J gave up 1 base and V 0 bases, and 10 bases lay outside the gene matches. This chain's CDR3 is CASSLEGFSGPSYNEQFF. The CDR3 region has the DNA TGCGCCAGCAGCTTGGAGGGTTTTAGCGGGCCATCCTACAATGAGCAGTTCTTC.

CDR3 DNA sequence: TGTGCCAGCAGCCGTCCCGGGACAGGGATAACAGCCTACGAGCAGTACTTC. This sequence encodes CASSRPGTGITAYEQYF. This sequence joins TRBV6-5 and TRBJ2-7; 9 positions match TRBD1. The ends lost 6 bases at V and 2 bases at J; junction bases unmatched: 14. The CDR3 spans 17 residues. Germline V gives CDR1 MNHEY, CDR2 SVGAGI.

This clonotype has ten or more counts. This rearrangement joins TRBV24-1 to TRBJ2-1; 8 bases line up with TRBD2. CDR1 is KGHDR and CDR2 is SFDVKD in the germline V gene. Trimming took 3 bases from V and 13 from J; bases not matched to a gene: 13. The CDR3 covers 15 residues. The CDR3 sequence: CATSDTPEGSGAQFF. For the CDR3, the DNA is TGTGCCACCAGTGATACCCCCGAGGGTAGCGGGGCTCAGTTCTTC.

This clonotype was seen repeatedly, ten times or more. The CDR3 spells CATSRAQLGNEQFF. The CDR3 bases are TGTGCCACCAGCAGAGCTCAGCTGGGTAATGAGCAGTTCTTC. The chain combines TRBV15 with TRBJ2-1; D ambiguous. V was clipped by 1 base and J by 7 bases, with 11 bases between them. CDR3 size: 14 residues. Germline-derived CDR1 and CDR2 are LNHNV and YYDKDF (reference sequence).

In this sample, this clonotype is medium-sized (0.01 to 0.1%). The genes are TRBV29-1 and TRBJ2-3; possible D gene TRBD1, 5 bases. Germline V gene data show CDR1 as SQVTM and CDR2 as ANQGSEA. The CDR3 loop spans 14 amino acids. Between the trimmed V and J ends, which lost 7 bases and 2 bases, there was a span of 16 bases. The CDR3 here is CSGEWGGFTDTQYF. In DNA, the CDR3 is TGCAGCGGGGAATGGGGCGGTTTCACAGATACGCAGTATTTT.

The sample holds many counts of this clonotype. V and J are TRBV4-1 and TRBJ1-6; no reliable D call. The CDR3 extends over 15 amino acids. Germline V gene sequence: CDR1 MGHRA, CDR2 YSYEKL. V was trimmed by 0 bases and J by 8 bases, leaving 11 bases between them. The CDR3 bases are TGCGCCAGCAGCCAAGAAGGGCGCAAGCATTCACCCCTCCACTTT. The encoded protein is CASSQEGRKHSPLHF.

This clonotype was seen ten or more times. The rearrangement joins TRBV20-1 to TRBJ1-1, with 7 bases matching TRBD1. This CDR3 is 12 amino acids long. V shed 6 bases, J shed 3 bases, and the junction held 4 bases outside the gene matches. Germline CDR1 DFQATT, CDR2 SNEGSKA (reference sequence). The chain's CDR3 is CSARGGDTEAFF. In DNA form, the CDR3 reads TGCAGTGCCAGGGGGGGAGACACTGAAGCTTTCTTT.

The DNA of the CDR3 is TGCAGCGTCCGGGACAGGGGTGTGAACACCGGGGAGCTGTTTTTT. It encodes CSVRDRGVNTGELFF. The V gene is TRBV29-1, the J gene TRBJ2-2; TRBD1 matches 10 bases. This CDR3 is built from 15 residues. Germline V CDR1 and CDR2: SQVTM, ANQGSEA. After removal of 6 bases from V and 1 base from J, the junction contained 5 bases not matched to a gene.

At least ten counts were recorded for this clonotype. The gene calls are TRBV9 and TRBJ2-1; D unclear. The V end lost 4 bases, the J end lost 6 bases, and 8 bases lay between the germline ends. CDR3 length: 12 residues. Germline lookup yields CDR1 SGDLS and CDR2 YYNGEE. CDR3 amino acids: CASSPSGNEQFF. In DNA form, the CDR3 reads TGTGCCAGCAGCCCCTCAGGCAATGAGCAGTTCTTC.

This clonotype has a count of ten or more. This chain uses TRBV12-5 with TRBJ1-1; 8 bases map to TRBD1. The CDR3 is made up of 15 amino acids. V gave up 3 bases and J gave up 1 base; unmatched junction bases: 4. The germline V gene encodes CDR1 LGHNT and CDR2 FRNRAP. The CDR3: CASGLSGGRNTEAFF. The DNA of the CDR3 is TGTGCTAGTGGTTTATCAGGGGGCAGGAACACTGAAGCTTTCTTT. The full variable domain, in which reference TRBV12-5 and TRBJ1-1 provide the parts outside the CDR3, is DARVTQTPRHKVTEMGQEVTMRCQPILGHNTVFWYRQTMMQGLELLAYFRNRAPLDDSGMPKDRFSAEMPDATLATLKIQPSEPRDSAVYFCASGLSGGRNTEAFFGQGTRLTVV.

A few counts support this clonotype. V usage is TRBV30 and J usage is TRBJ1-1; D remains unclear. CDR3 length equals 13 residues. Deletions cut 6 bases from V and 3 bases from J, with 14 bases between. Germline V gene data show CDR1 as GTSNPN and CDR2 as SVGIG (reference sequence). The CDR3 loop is CACPNLMDTEAFF. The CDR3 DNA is TGTGCCTGTCCTAATCTTATGGACACTGAAGCTTTCTTT. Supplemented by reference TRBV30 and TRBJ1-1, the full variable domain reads SQTIHQWPATLVQPVGSPLSLECTVEGTSNPNLYWYRQAAGRGLQLLFYSVGIGQISSEVPQNLSASRPQDRQFILSSKKLLLSDSGFYLCACPNLMDTEAFFGQGTRLTVV.

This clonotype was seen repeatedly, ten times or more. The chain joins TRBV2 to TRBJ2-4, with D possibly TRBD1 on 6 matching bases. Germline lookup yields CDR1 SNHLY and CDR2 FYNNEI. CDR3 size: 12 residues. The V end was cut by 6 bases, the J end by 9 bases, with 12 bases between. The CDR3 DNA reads TGTGCCAGCAGGAACAGGGATCGCATTCAGTACTTC. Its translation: CASRNRDRIQYF. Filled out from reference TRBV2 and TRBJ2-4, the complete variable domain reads EPEVTQTPSHQVTQMGQEVILRCVPISNHLYFYWYRQILGQKVEFLVSFYNNEISEKSEIFDDQFSVERPDGSNFTLKIRSTKLEDSAMYFCASRNRDRIQYFGAGTRLSVL.

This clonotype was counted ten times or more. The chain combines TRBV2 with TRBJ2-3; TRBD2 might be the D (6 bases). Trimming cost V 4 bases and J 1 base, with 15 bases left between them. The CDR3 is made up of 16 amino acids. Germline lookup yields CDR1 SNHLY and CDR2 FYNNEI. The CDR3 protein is CASSARTSGGTDTQYF. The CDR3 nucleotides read TGTGCCAGCAGTGCCCGTACCTCGGGGGGCACAGATACGCAGTATTTT. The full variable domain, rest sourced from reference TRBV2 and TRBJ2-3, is EPEVTQTPSHQVTQMGQEVILRCVPISNHLYFYWYRQILGQKVEFLVSFYNNEISEKSEIFDDQFSVERPDGSNFTLKIRSTKLEDSAMYFCASSARTSGGTDTQYFGPGTRLTVL.

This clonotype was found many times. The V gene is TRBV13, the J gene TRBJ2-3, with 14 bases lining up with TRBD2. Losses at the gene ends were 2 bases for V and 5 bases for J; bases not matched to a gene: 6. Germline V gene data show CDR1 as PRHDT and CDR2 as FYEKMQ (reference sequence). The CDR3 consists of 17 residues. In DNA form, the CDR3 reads TGTGCCAGCAGCTTAAGCTACGGACTAGCGGGAGGAGATACGCAGTATTTT. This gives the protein CASSLSYGLAGGDTQYF.

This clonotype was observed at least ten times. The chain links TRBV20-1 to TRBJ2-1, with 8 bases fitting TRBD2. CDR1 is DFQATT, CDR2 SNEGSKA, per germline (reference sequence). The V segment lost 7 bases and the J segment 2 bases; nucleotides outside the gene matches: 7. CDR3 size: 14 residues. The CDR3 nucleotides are TGCAGTGGAGGAGCGGGAGAAACCTACAATGAGCAGTTCTTC. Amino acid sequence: CSGGAGETYNEQFF.

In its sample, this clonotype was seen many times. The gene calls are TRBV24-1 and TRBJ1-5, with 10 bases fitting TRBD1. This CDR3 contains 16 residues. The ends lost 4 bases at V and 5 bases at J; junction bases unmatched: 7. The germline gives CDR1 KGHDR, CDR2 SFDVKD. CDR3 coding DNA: TGTGCCACCAGTGAATCCGGGACAGGGGTGGATCAGCCCCAGCATTTT. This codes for CATSESGTGVDQPQHF.

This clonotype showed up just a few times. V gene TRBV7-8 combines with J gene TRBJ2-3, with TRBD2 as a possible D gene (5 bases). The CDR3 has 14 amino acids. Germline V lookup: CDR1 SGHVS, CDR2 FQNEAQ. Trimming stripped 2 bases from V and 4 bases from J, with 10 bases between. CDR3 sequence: CASSLTRGPDTQYF. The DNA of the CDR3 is TGTGCCAGCAGCTTAACTAGAGGCCCAGATACGCAGTATTTT.

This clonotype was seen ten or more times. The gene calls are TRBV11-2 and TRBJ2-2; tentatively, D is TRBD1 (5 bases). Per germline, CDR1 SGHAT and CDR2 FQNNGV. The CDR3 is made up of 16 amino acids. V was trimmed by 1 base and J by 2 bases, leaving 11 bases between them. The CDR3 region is CASSLGGTGNTGELFF. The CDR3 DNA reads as TGTGCCAGCAGCTTAGGTGGCACAGGTAACACCGGGGAGCTGTTTTTT.

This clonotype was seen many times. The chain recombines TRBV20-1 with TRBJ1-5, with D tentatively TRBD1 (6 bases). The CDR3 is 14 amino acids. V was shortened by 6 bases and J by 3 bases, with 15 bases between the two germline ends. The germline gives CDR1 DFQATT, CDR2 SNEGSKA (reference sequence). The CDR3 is CSAGGVGPNQPQHF. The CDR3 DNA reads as TGCAGTGCAGGGGGTGTTGGGCCCAATCAGCCCCAGCATTTT.

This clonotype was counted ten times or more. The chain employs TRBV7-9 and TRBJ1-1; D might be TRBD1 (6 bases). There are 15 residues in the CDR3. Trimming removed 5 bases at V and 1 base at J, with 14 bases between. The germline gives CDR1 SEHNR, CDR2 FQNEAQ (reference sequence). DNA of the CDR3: TGTGCCAGCAGCCCCATCCGGACAGAGAACACTGAAGCTTTCTTT. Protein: CASSPIRTENTEAFF.

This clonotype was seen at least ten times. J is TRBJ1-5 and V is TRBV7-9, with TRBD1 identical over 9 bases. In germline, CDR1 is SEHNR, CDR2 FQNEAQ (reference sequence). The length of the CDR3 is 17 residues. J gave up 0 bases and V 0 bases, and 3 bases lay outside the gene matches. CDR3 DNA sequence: TGTGCCAGCAGCTTAGCGGGGACAGGGAATAGCAATCAGCCCCAGCATTTT. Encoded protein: CASSLAGTGNSNQPQHF.

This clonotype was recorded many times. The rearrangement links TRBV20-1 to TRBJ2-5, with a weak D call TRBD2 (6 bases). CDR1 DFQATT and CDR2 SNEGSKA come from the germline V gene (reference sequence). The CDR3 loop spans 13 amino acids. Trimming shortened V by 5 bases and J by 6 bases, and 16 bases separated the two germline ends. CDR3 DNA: TGCAGTGCTGTGGTCCGTGGAGGGAAGACCCAGTACTTC. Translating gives CSAVVRGGKTQYF.

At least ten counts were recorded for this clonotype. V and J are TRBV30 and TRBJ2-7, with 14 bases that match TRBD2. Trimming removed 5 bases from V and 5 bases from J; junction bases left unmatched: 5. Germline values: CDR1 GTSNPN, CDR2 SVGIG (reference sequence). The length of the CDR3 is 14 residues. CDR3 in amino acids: CAWGLAGGFHEQYF. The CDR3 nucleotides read TGTGCCTGGGGACTAGCGGGAGGATTCCACGAGCAGTACTTC.

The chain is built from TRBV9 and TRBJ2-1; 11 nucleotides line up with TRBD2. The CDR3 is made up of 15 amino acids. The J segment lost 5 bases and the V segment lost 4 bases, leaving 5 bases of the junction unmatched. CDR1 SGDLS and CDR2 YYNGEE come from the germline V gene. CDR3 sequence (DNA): TGTGCCAGCAGCCCTCCTAGCGGGAGGAACAATGAGCAGTTCTTC. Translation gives CASSPPSGRNNEQFF.

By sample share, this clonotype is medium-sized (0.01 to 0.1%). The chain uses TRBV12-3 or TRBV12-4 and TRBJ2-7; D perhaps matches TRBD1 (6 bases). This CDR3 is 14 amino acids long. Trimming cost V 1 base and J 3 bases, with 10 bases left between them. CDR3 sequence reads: CASSLGQGLYEQYF. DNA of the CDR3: TGTGCCAGCAGTTTAGGGCAGGGGCTCTACGAGCAGTACTTC.

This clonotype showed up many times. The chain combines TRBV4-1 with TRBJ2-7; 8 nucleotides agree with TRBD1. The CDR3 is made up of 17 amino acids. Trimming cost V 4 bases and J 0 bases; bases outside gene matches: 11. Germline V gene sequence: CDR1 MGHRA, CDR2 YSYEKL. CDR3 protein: CASSPSQGAYSSYEQYF. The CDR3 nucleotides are TGCGCCAGCAGCCCTTCTCAGGGGGCCTATAGCTCCTACGAGCAGTACTTC.

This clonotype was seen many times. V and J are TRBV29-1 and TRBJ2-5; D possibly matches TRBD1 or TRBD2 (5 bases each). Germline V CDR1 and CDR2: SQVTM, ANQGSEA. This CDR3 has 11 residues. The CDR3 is CTTYWDGTQYF. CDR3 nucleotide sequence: TGCACCACCTACTGGGACGGAACCCAGTACTTC.